This T cell receptor (beta chain) emerged from a study of CD8 T cells in Susac syndrome. The germline CDR1 and CDR2 sequences are LGHNA and YSLEER. Trimming took off 0 bases at V and 2 bases at J, with 13 bases between the two ends. The CDR3 loop spans 16 amino acids. The RNA, about 0.5 to 1 ug, was put through reverse transcription using random hexamers. Each CDR3 protein is one row after TCRdb ran MiXCR on the immunoSEQ multiplex PCR reads. Of approximately 200,000 distinct CDR3 sequences in the sample, approximately 96% were seen once. This TCR derives from a human donor with multiple sclerosis. The genes are TRBV4-3 and TRBJ1-2; weak D call: TRBD1 (5 bases). Sequencing was performed on CD4+ T cells from PBMCs. The CDR3 loop reads CASSQDNGGTNYGYTF. CDR3 nucleotide sequence: TGCGCCAGCAGCCAAGATAATGGCGGGACCAACTATGGCTACACCTTC.